One and the same sample provided the 29 T cell receptor beta chains below, sequenced in a study of T cells in Graves' hyperthyroidism and ophthalmopathy. Amplification targeted TCR beta CDR3 regions from RNA transcripts. During a first-round RT-PCR of the TCR CDR3, the HTBI primer set was used. A single record per CDR3 protein comes from TCRdb applying MiXCR to the multiplex PCR reads. The sample lists fewer than 700,000 distinct CDR3 sequences; about a sixth were seen once. Sequenced sample: blood. All receptors come from a woman in her twenties or thirties with Graves' hyperthyroidism.

Turning to this clonotype: A read error may explain this, as a much larger clone is one base away. J is TRBJ2-1 and V is TRBV3-1; tentative D call: TRBD1 (5 bases). Per the germline V gene, CDR1 is LGHDT and CDR2 is YNNKEL (reference sequence). V lost 2 bases, J lost 10 bases, and 12 bases lay in between. This CDR3 region has 13 residues. The CDR3: CASSQIGAREQFF. CDR3 nucleotides: TGTGCCAGCAGCCAAATAGGGGCTCGCGAGCAGTTCTTC.

The rearrangement uses TRBV6-1 and TRBJ2-1; TRBD2 matches 15 bases. Germline CDR1 MNHNS, CDR2 SASEGT. The J segment lost 9 bases and the V segment lost 8 bases, leaving 2 bases of the junction unmatched. The CDR3 spans 13 residues. CDR3 protein: CASGLAGGPEQFF. In DNA, the CDR3 is TGTGCCAGCGGACTAGCGGGAGGGCCTGAGCAGTTCTTC.

The V gene is TRBV14, the J gene TRBJ2-7; no reliable D call. The germline CDR1 and CDR2 sequences are SGHDN and FVKESK. V was shortened by 0 bases and J by 3 bases, with 15 bases between the two germline ends. The CDR3 contains 16 residues. The CDR3 DNA is TGTGCCAGCAGCCAAGATTCCTTAATCCTAAACTACGAGCAGTACTTC. It yields the protein CASSQDSLILNYEQYF.

The gene calls are TRBV29-1 and TRBJ1-4; D is undetermined. Germline V gives CDR1 SQVTM, CDR2 ANQGSEA. V lost 0 bases and J 6 bases, leaving 8 bases between the germline ends. This CDR3 is built from 13 residues. The CDR3 loop reads CSVEDQRDEKLFF. CDR3 bases: TGCAGCGTTGAAGATCAGAGGGATGAAAAACTGTTTTTT.

CDR3 sequence reads: CASSEPFGGVNTEAFF. The CDR3 DNA reads as TGCGCCAGCAGCGAGCCTTTTGGGGGGGTGAACACTGAAGCTTTCTTT. The chain uses TRBV5-1 and TRBJ1-1; D is perhaps TRBD1 (5 bases). Germline CDR1 is SGHRS and CDR2 is YFSETQ. V was pared by 4 bases and J by 0 bases, with 16 bases between. This CDR3 is built from 16 residues.

Only a few counts were recorded for this clonotype. This chain joins TRBV7-9 and TRBJ2-7; D is ambiguous. Germline loops: CDR1 SEHNR, CDR2 FQNEAQ (reference sequence). Trimming shortened V by 6 bases and J by 5 bases, and 14 bases separated the two germline ends. CDR3 size: 13 residues. CDR3: CASRSDPHHEQYF. As DNA, the CDR3 is TGTGCCAGCAGGTCCGACCCGCACCACGAGCAGTACTTC.

V usage is TRBV6-4 and J usage is TRBJ1-2, with D perhaps TRBD1 (6 bases). Per germline, CDR1 MRHNA and CDR2 SNTAGT. Trimming pared 6 bases from V and 4 bases from J, leaving 12 bases between. This CDR3 is built from 13 residues. The CDR3 nucleotides are TGTGCCAGCAGGAGACAGGTTAGCTATGGCTACACCTTC. Protein sequence: CASRRQVSYGYTF.

This clonotype was observed at least ten times. The chain has TRBV7-9 and TRBJ1-5; 11 bases are shared with TRBD1. CDR1 and CDR2 (germline): SEHNR, FQNEAQ (reference sequence). V trimming: 5 bases; J trimming: 7 bases; junction bases outside the gene matches: 7. This CDR3 has 15 amino acids. The CDR3 loop is CASSRTGGGRQPQHF. Here the CDR3 DNA reads TGTGCCAGCAGCCGGACAGGGGGCGGACGACAGCCCCAGCATTTT.

This clonotype was seen a handful of times. The chain joins TRBV20-1 to TRBJ2-1; D is perhaps TRBD2 (5 bases). Germline values: CDR1 DFQATT, CDR2 SNEGSKA (reference sequence). V lost 4 bases, J lost 7 bases, and 11 bases lay in between. CDR3 length: 12 amino acids. DNA of the CDR3: TGCAGTGCTACCGGGGATAGGAATGAGCAGTTCTTC. Translation: CSATGDRNEQFF.

This clonotype was counted a few times. This rearrangement joins TRBV18 to TRBJ1-2, with D unresolved. In germline, CDR1 is KGHSH, CDR2 LQKENI. Trimming left V 6 bases short and J 6 bases short, with 14 bases between. The CDR3 runs 13 residues. The CDR3 loop reads CASSPVREDGYTF. The CDR3 DNA reads TGTGCCAGCTCCCCGGTACGGGAGGATGGCTACACCTTC.

This clonotype was seen a few times. The rearrangement links TRBV12-3 or TRBV12-4 to TRBJ1-5; no clear D gene. The CDR3 is 16 amino acids. V was cut by 3 bases and J by 4 bases, with 16 bases left in between. CDR3 in amino acids: CASSLSRAGGNQPQHF. As DNA, the CDR3 is TGTGCCAGCAGTTTGAGCCGGGCGGGAGGGAATCAGCCCCAGCATTTT.

The chain joins TRBV29-1 to TRBJ1-4, with a weak D call TRBD1 (5 bases). Germline V CDR1 and CDR2: SQVTM, ANQGSEA. Trimming cost V 4 bases and J 4 bases, with 10 bases left between them. The CDR3 spans 13 residues. The CDR3 DNA reads as TGCAGCGTTGTTCGCGACAGTAATGAAAAACTGTTTTTT. Translated: CSVVRDSNEKLFF. Variable domain in full (rest from reference TRBV29-1 and TRBJ1-4): SAVISQKPSRDICQRGTSLTIQCQVDSQVTMMFWYRQQPGQSLTLIATANQGSEATYESGFVIDKFPISRPNLTFSTLTVSNMSPEDSSIYLCSVVRDSNEKLFFGSGTQLSVL.

This clonotype was observed a few times. The V and J genes are TRBV6-1 and TRBJ1-2; 7 nucleotides agree with TRBD1. The CDR3 has 15 amino acids. Germline V gene data show CDR1 as MNHNS and CDR2 as SASEGT. J was trimmed by 6 bases and V by 5 bases; bases with no gene match: 12. CDR3 nucleotides: TGTGCCAGCAGTACCCCCGAGACAGGGCTGGATGGCTACACCTTC. Translating it yields CASSTPETGLDGYTF.

The chain joins TRBV6-1 to TRBJ2-2; no firm D call. V gave up 7 bases and J gave up 6 bases, with 3 bases separating them. Germline lookup yields CDR1 MNHNS and CDR2 SASEGT. CDR3 length: 10 amino acids. CDR3 sequence (DNA): TGTGCCAGCATCGCCGGGGAGCTGTTTTTT. Translated: CASIAGELFF.

This clonotype came up a few times. The rearrangement uses TRBV5-1 and TRBJ2-1, with 14 bases aligning to TRBD2. The germline V gene has CDR1 SGHRS and CDR2 YFSETQ. The CDR3 is 19 amino acids. The J segment lost 2 bases and the V segment lost 4 bases, leaving 11 bases of the junction unmatched. The CDR3 region is CASSPAGLAGEGTYNEQFF. The CDR3 nucleotides are TGCGCCAGCAGCCCCGCGGGACTAGCGGGAGAGGGAACCTACAATGAGCAGTTCTTC.

The chain combines TRBV6-9 with TRBJ2-1, with 10 bases that match TRBD2. V gave up 3 bases and J gave up 6 bases; unmatched junction bases: 5. The CDR3 has 15 amino acids. Per germline, CDR1 MNHGY and CDR2 SVAAGI. The CDR3 here is CASSYRLAGVNEQFF. In DNA form, the CDR3 reads TGTGCCAGCAGTTACCGGCTAGCGGGAGTCAATGAGCAGTTCTTC.

This clonotype occurred many times. The genes are TRBV2 and TRBJ2-7, with 10 bases that match TRBD1. CDR3 length: 14 residues. Germline V gene data show CDR1 as SNHLY and CDR2 as FYNNEI. V shed 7 bases, J shed 2 bases, and the junction held 5 bases outside the gene matches. CDR3 residues: CASTRQGATYEQYF. The CDR3 DNA sequence: TGTGCCAGCACTCGACAGGGGGCCACCTACGAGCAGTACTTC.

This clonotype was seen repeatedly, ten times or more. The gene calls are TRBV6-2 or TRBV6-3 and TRBJ1-5; tentative D call: TRBD1 (5 bases). Trimming shortened V by 2 bases and J by 5 bases, and 10 bases separated the two germline ends. The CDR3 consists of 14 residues. The germline V gene encodes CDR1 MNHEY and CDR2 SVGEGT. The CDR3 sequence is CASSYAGDYQPQHF. As DNA, the CDR3 is TGTGCCAGCAGTTACGCGGGGGATTATCAGCCCCAGCATTTT.

This clonotype turned up a few times. V and J are TRBV28 and TRBJ1-6, with TRBD1 matching 7 bases. This CDR3 has 16 residues. The J segment lost 7 bases and the V segment lost 1 base, leaving 7 bases of the junction unmatched. CDR1 MDHEN and CDR2 SYDVKM come from the germline V gene. CDR3 DNA sequence: TGTGCCAGCAGTTTATACCCAGGGGGGACCAATTCACCCCTCCACTTT. It codes for CASSLYPGGTNSPLHF.

The chain carries TRBV28 and TRBJ1-4; D unclear. The germline V and J ends were trimmed by 4 bases and 0 bases, with 12 bases remaining between them. CDR3 length: 16 amino acids. The V gene's germline CDR1 is MDHEN and CDR2 SYDVKM. This chain's CDR3 is CASSSGSLATNEKLFF. The CDR3 DNA reads as TGTGCCAGCAGTTCTGGAAGCCTAGCAACTAATGAAAAACTGTTTTTT.

This clonotype was seen only a few times. This CDR3 is CASSENQGAGYGYTF. DNA for the CDR3: TGTGCCAGCAGCGAAAATCAGGGGGCTGGCTATGGCTACACCTTC. The chain employs TRBV7-2 and TRBJ1-2; 8 nucleotides align to TRBD1. The CDR3 sequence is 15 residues long. Germline lookup yields CDR1 SGHTA and CDR2 FQGNSA. V shed 5 bases, J shed 4 bases, and the junction held 9 bases outside the gene matches.

This clonotype was recorded many times. In DNA, the CDR3 is TGTGCCAGCAGCTTAGCTGGCGGAAATGAGCAGTTCTTC. This encodes CASSLAGGNEQFF. J is TRBJ2-1 and V is TRBV7-2; D unresolved. CDR3 length equals 13 residues. From germline, CDR1 is SGHTA and CDR2 FQGNSA. With 0 bases removed from V and 7 bases from J, the gap between germline ends came to 7 bases.

On this clonotype: This may arise from a read error, as a much more abundant clone is one base away. The chain employs TRBV28 and TRBJ2-5, with 7 nucleotides matching TRBD2. In germline, CDR1 is MDHEN, CDR2 SYDVKM. J lost 4 bases, V lost 3 bases, and 11 bases had no gene match. This CDR3 is 16 amino acids long. The DNA of the CDR3 is TGTGCCAGCAGTTTTAGGCTAGCGGACTACCGAGAGACCCAGTACTTC. This sequence encodes CASSFRLADYRETQYF.

This clonotype is a singleton in its sample. The chain couples TRBV9 to TRBJ2-3; 10 nucleotides match TRBD2. J gave up 5 bases and V 4 bases, and 13 bases lay outside the gene matches. Germline CDR1 SGDLS, CDR2 YYNGEE. This CDR3 region has 17 residues. For the CDR3, the DNA is TGTGCCAGCAGCATTGCCCCTAGCGGGAGTGAGGAAGATACGCAGTATTTT. Its translation: CASSIAPSGSEEDTQYF.

This clonotype has a count of ten or more. The chain recombines TRBV11-1 with TRBJ2-1, with TRBD1 identical over 7 bases. The germline gives CDR1 SGHAT, CDR2 FQDESV (reference sequence). The CDR3 length is 13 residues. Germline trimming cut 6 bases from V and 6 bases from J; bases unmatched to any gene: 5. CDR3 loop: CASSNHRGNEQFF. The CDR3 coding sequence is TGTGCCAGCAGTAACCACAGGGGCAATGAGCAGTTCTTC.

Ten or more counts support this clonotype. The chain joins TRBV7-2 to TRBJ1-1; D might be TRBD1 (5 bases). V shed 5 bases and J shed 0 bases, with 10 bases lying between them. CDR3 size: 14 residues. Germline V lookup: CDR1 SGHTA, CDR2 FQGNSA. CDR3 sequence: CASSQGLMNTEAFF. CDR3 DNA sequence: TGTGCCAGCAGCCAGGGACTCATGAACACTGAAGCTTTCTTT.

This clonotype was counted between two and nine times. The CDR3 protein is CASSHTDRTHQPQHF. The CDR3 nucleotides are TGCGCCAGCAGCCACACGGACAGGACCCATCAGCCCCAGCATTTT. This sequence joins TRBV4-3 and TRBJ1-5, with 7 bases identical to TRBD1. The CDR3 length is 15 residues. V lost 3 bases to trimming and J lost 5 bases; unmatched junction nucleotides: 7. CDR1 is LGHNA, CDR2 YSLEER, per germline.

This clonotype came up many times. The genes are TRBV3-1 and TRBJ1-1; tentative D call: TRBD1 (5 bases). CDR3 size: 13 residues. Germline V gives CDR1 LGHDT, CDR2 YNNKEL (reference sequence). V lost 6 bases to trimming and J lost 6 bases, with 14 bases between them. The CDR3 DNA reads TGTGCCAGCAGTATTTTTCGAGGGGCTGAAGCTTTCTTT. This encodes CASSIFRGAEAFF.

This clonotype was picked up many times. The V gene is TRBV6-2 or TRBV6-3, the J gene TRBJ2-1; no firm D call. CDR3 length equals 12 residues. Germline CDR1 reads MNHEY; CDR2 reads SVGEGT. Trimming shortened V by 7 bases and J by 9 bases, and 13 bases separated the two germline ends. CDR3 DNA sequence: TGTGCCAGCACGGGTCGCCCGGGTGAGCAGTTCTTC. This sequence encodes CASTGRPGEQFF.